The 7 T cell receptor beta chains below come from one sample, sequenced in a study of blood T cell repertoires in COVID-19 (dated by TCRdb to about 2020). Libraries were made using the immunoSEQ multiplex PCR assay. This is the immuneACCESS table as TCRdb keeps it, with only in-frame sequences that have V and J called. A part of the clones is gone; compared with another copy, unresolved V genes explain less than half, and the rest is unexplained. The table for this sample lists 200,000 to 250,000 clones; around 84% of them were counted only once. The ten largest clones take up about 4.3% of the sample. What was sequenced was PBMCs or T cells enriched from blood (not recorded which). The source of these receptors is a man aged 30 to 39 with acute COVID-19.

This clone was seen just once. The gene calls are TRBV6-5 and TRBJ2-7; TRBD2 matches 10 bases. This CDR3 has 16 amino acids. Germline-derived CDR1 and CDR2 are MNHEY and SVGAGI. The V gene end was trimmed by 4 bases and the J gene end by 6 bases; junction bases not matched to a gene: 12. The CDR3 loop reads CASSSLGLAAQSEQYF. The DNA for the CDR3 is TGTGCCAGCAGTTCACTAGGACTAGCGGCCCAGAGCGAGCAGTACTTC.

The count of this clone is one. V and J are TRBV25-1 and TRBJ2-4; 8 nucleotides line up with TRBD2. With 2 bases clipped from V and 5 bases from J, the junction kept 8 bases outside the gene matches. From germline, CDR1 is MGHDK and CDR2 SYGVNS. The CDR3 sequence is 16 residues long. CDR3 nucleotide sequence: TGTGCCAGCAGTGAAAACGGCGGGGGGACCGAAAACATTCAGTACTTC. Its protein product is CASSENGGGTENIQYF.

CDR3 in amino acids: CASSLRDTEAFF. The CDR3 DNA sequence: TGTGCCAGCAGTTTGCGGGACACTGAAGCTTTCTTT. The chain has TRBV12-3 or TRBV12-4 and TRBJ1-1; D gene ambiguous. The CDR3 totals 12 residues. Trimming removed 3 bases from V and 3 bases from J, with 5 bases in between.

This chain uses TRBV5-4 with TRBJ1-2, with D perhaps matching TRBD1 (6 bases). The ends were cut back, 3 bases at V and 4 bases at J, with 16 bases in the middle. Germline lookup yields CDR1 SGHNT and CDR2 YYREEE (reference sequence). The CDR3 is 15 residues long. The CDR3: CASSSPGGAAYGYTF. CDR3 bases: TGTGCCAGCAGCTCCCCTGGGGGGGCAGCCTATGGCTACACCTTC.

This clone was observed a few times. The chain has TRBV2 and TRBJ1-1; tentative D call: TRBD1 (5 bases). This CDR3 has 11 residues. V was cut by 6 bases and J by 8 bases, with 10 bases left in between. Germline lookup yields CDR1 SNHLY and CDR2 FYNNEI. CDR3 amino acids: CASRPGGEAFF. The CDR3 nucleotides read TGTGCCAGCAGGCCCGGGGGGGAAGCTTTCTTT.

This clone was seen more than once but under ten times. V gene TRBV24-1 combines with J gene TRBJ1-1; D is undetermined. Germline V lookup: CDR1 KGHDR, CDR2 SFDVKD. This CDR3 is built from 13 residues. V gave up 4 bases and J gave up 0 bases, with 5 bases separating them. CDR3 nucleotides: TGTGCCACCAGTGAAGCTCTGAACACTGAAGCTTTCTTT. Amino acid sequence: CATSEALNTEAFF.

This chain connects TRBV11-1 to TRBJ2-7, with D tentatively TRBD2 (5 bases). Germline CDR1 is SGHAT and CDR2 is FQDESV (reference sequence). The CDR3 length is 13 residues. The ends were cut back, 10 bases at V and 4 bases at J, with 17 bases in the middle. The CDR3 loop is CATAGYSGYEQYF. CDR3 in DNA: TGTGCCACCGCTGGGTATTCGGGGTACGAGCAGTACTTC.